A single sample gave rise to the 14 T cell receptor beta chains below, sequenced in a study of cytomegalovirus exposure and HLA in healthy donors. With 60 Vbeta and 13 Jbeta primers, the PCR was carried out. Sequencing used immunoSEQ multiplex PCR; TCRdb keeps in-frame clones, though not all of them. The table includes 160,000 or so clones, roughly 80% detected once. Source material: PBMCs. The receptors shown here come from a woman aged 30 to 39 in good health and CMV-seropositive.

The V call is TRBV18, the J call TRBJ2-5; the D is unclear. V was pared by 1 base and J by 5 bases, with 5 bases between. CDR3 length: 12 amino acids. CDR1 and CDR2 from the germline V gene are KGHSH and LQKENI. Here the CDR3 reads CASSPLGETQYF. The CDR3 DNA reads as TGTGCCAGCTCACCACTCGGGGAGACCCAGTACTTC. Complete variable domain (other parts from reference TRBV18 and TRBJ2-5): NAGVMQNPRHLVRRRGQEARLRCSPMKGHSHVYWYRQLPEEGLKFMVYLQKENIIDESGMPKERFSAEFPKEGPSILRIQQVVRGDSAAYFCASSPLGETQYFGPGTRLLVL.

The chain uses TRBV2 and TRBJ2-1; TRBD2 is a possible D gene (5 bases). Germline CDR1 and CDR2: SNHLY and FYNNEI. The CDR3 spans 15 residues. The V end was cut by 6 bases, the J end by 0 bases, with 12 bases between. CDR3 DNA: TGTGCCAGCAGGCAGACTATTAGCTCCTACAATGAGCAGTTCTTC. It is translated as CASRQTISSYNEQFF.

The gene calls are TRBV30 and TRBJ1-2, with D unresolved. Germline values: CDR1 GTSNPN, CDR2 SVGIG (reference sequence). V was clipped by 1 base and J by 6 bases, with 6 bases between them. The CDR3 sequence is 11 residues long. The DNA of the CDR3 is TGTGCCTGGAGTGGGCGGCATGGCTACACCTTC. This encodes CAWSGRHGYTF.

The V and J genes are TRBV7-3 and TRBJ2-1, with D perhaps TRBD1 (5 bases). V was trimmed by 6 bases and J by 6 bases, leaving 6 bases between them. This CDR3 is 11 amino acids long. Looked up from germline, CDR1 is SGHTA and CDR2 is FQGTGA. This CDR3 reads CASSRGNEQFF. The CDR3 region has the DNA TGTGCCAGCAGTAGGGGCAATGAGCAGTTCTTC.

This chain uses TRBV5-6 with TRBJ1-6, with D unclear. The V and J ends lost 0 bases and 12 bases respectively, with 4 bases between them. The CDR3 totals 11 residues. The germline V gene has CDR1 SGHDT and CDR2 YYEEEE. In DNA, the CDR3 is TGTGCCAGCAGCTTGGGCGGACCCCTCCACTTT. Encoded protein: CASSLGGPLHF.

This chain connects TRBV4-2 to TRBJ2-5; 7 nucleotides line up with TRBD2. Per the germline V gene, CDR1 is LGHNA and CDR2 is YNFKEQ. The CDR3 length is 15 residues. The junction had 6 bases not matched to a gene; V was cut back by 4 bases and J by 1 base. The CDR3 spells CASSRTRNSQETQYF. Written as DNA, the CDR3 is TGTGCCAGCAGCCGGACTAGAAATTCCCAAGAGACCCAGTACTTC.

The V gene is TRBV19, the J gene TRBJ1-2; 7 bases match TRBD1. The CDR3 has 16 residues. Germline lookup yields CDR1 LNHDA and CDR2 SQIVND (reference sequence). J was trimmed by 4 bases and V by 2 bases; bases with no gene match: 10. The CDR3: CASSIFGTDLFYGYTF. In DNA, the CDR3 is TGTGCCAGTAGTATATTCGGGACAGATCTTTTCTATGGCTACACCTTC.

The J gene is TRBJ2-5, the V gene TRBV11-2; D is ambiguous. The V and J ends lost 1 base and 2 bases respectively, with 8 bases between them. The V gene's germline CDR1 is SGHAT and CDR2 FQNNGV. The CDR3 totals 14 residues. The CDR3 region is CASSLGYSQETQYF. CDR3 bases: TGTGCCAGCAGCTTAGGCTACTCTCAAGAGACCCAGTACTTC.

This chain connects TRBV7-2 to TRBJ2-3; 9 bases match TRBD1. J gave up 2 bases and V 5 bases, and 5 bases lay outside the gene matches. The germline V gene has CDR1 SGHTA and CDR2 FQGNSA. This CDR3 is built from 15 residues. In DNA, the CDR3 is TGTGCCAGCAGCGCCCGGGACAGGGCCACAGATACGCAGTATTTT. As protein: CASSARDRATDTQYF.

This chain links TRBV7-8 with TRBJ2-1; the D is unclear. Germline V gene sequence: CDR1 SGHVS, CDR2 FQNEAQ. The CDR3 runs 14 residues. Trimming stripped 5 bases from V and 7 bases from J, with 15 bases between. In DNA form, the CDR3 reads TGTGCCAGCAGCCGGAGACTTCTCGGGAATGAGCAGTTCTTC. It specifies CASSRRLLGNEQFF.

V and J are TRBV6-5 and TRBJ2-5, with a possible D match to TRBD1 (6 bases). The V end was cut by 5 bases, the J end by 3 bases, with 13 bases between. The CDR3 length is 14 residues. CDR1 is MNHEY, CDR2 SVGAGI, per germline. CDR3 amino acids: CASSTGTKEETQYF. The CDR3 coding sequence is TGTGCCAGCAGTACCGGGACAAAGGAAGAGACCCAGTACTTC.

The chain has TRBV9 and TRBJ2-1; 12 bases align to TRBD2. The germline V gene encodes CDR1 SGDLS and CDR2 YYNGEE. The CDR3 contains 14 residues. Unmatched junction bases numbered 4, after V lost 4 bases and J lost 8 bases. CDR3 coding DNA: TGTGCCAGCAGCCTAGCGGGGGGGGCCGATGAGCAGTTCTTC. Its translation: CASSLAGGADEQFF.

This clone was recorded only once. The rearrangement joins TRBV5-1 to TRBJ2-3; TRBD2 matches 11 bases. The J segment lost 5 bases and the V segment lost 1 base, leaving 6 bases of the junction unmatched. The CDR3 sequence is 16 residues long. The V gene's germline CDR1 is SGHRS and CDR2 YFSETQ. DNA for the CDR3: TGCGCCAGCAGCTTGATAGCGGGGGGGCCGATAGATACGCAGTATTTT. This translates into CASSLIAGGPIDTQYF.

The chain has TRBV27 and TRBJ1-2, with a possible D match to TRBD1 (5 bases). From germline, CDR1 is MNHEY and CDR2 SMNVEV (reference sequence). Trimming removed 3 bases from V and 8 bases from J, with 13 bases in between. The CDR3 runs to 13 residues. The CDR3, as DNA: TGTGCCAGCAGTTTCAGGCAGGGTATGGGCTACACCTTC. Translated, it gives CASSFRQGMGYTF.